Listed below are T cell receptor beta chains from one sample, sequenced in a study of radiotherapy plus CTLA-4 blockade in lung cancer. Some clones are missing from TCRdb's copy, which holds only in-frame ones; the method was immunoSEQ multiplex PCR. The sample has about 45,000 clones, about 72% seen once. The sequenced sample was peripheral blood, obtained from a patient treated with radiotherapy plus ipilimumab. The receptor set was obtained from a human donor with non-small cell lung cancer who had stable disease on radiotherapy plus ipilimumab. The CDR3 runs from the conserved cysteine through the conserved F or W. The order of the fields is J gene, clone size, D gene, V gene, CDR3 protein, CDR3 DNA. D genes are given only for firm matches. Part of the rows lack a size; the others show once, few, many or a class for expanded clones.

TRBJ2-2 | - | TRBD1 | TRBV5-4 | CASSLGQGVGELFF | TGTGCCAGCAGCTTGGGACAGGGGGTCGGGGAGCTGTTTTTT
TRBJ1-3 | - | - | TRBV10-3 | CAISESRTSGNTIYF | TGTGCCATCAGTGAGTCTCGGACCTCTGGAAACACCATATATTTT
TRBJ2-1 | few | - | TRBV7-9 | CASSLVREYYNEQFF | TGTGCCAGCAGCTTAGTTAGGGAATACTACAATGAGCAGTTCTTC
TRBJ1-2 | once | - | TRBV14 | CASSQDQGRPYGYTF | TGTGCCAGCAGCCAAGATCAAGGGCGACCCTATGGCTACACCTTC
TRBJ2-2 | - | - | TRBV5-1 | CASSPSVGLTGELFF | TGCGCCAGCAGCCCGTCGGTGGGGTTGACCGGGGAGCTGTTTTTT
TRBJ1-4 | - | - | TRBV19 | CASTAMNEKLFF | TGTGCCAGTACAGCGATGAATGAAAAACTGTTTTTT
TRBJ1-2 | once | - | TRBV6-5 | CASSYSNGHYGYTF | TGTGCCAGCAGTTATTCAAATGGGCACTATGGCTACACCTTC
TRBJ2-7 | once | - | TRBV11-2 | CASRPDTSSYEQYF | TGTGCCAGCAGGCCAGACACGAGCTCCTACGAGCAGTACTTC
TRBJ2-2 | - | - | TRBV5-1 | CASIKDSVNTGELFF | TGCGCCAGCATTAAGGACAGCGTGAACACTGGGGAGCTGTTTTTT
TRBJ1-2 | - | - | TRBV10-1 | CASSAGYGYTF | TGCGCCAGCAGTGCAGGTTATGGCTACACCTTC
TRBJ2-2 | - | - | TRBV29-1 | CSVALAGRNTGELFF | TGCAGCGTTGCTTTGGCAGGGAGGAACACCGGGGAGCTGTTTTTT
TRBJ2-7 | - | - | TRBV5-1 | CASSLVRGGSYEQYF | TGCGCCAGCAGCTTGGTGCGGGGTGGATCCTACGAGCAGTACTTC
TRBJ2-3 | - | - | TRBV25-1 | CASSEWTLGGTDTQYF | TGTGCCAGCAGTGAGTGGACCCTCGGGGGTACAGATACGCAGTATTTT
TRBJ2-5 | - | - | TRBV10-3 | CAISALPIRDQETQYF | TGTGCCATCAGTGCATTGCCCATCAGGGACCAAGAGACCCAGTACTTC
TRBJ2-1 | - | - | TRBV11-2 | CASSLVFSNPQEQFF | TGTGCCAGCAGCTTAGTCTTTTCCAATCCCCAAGAGCAGTTCTTC
TRBJ1-6 | - | - | TRBV6-1 | CASSVVGDSPLHF | TGTGCCAGCAGTGTCGTGGGCGATTCACCCCTCCACTTT
TRBJ1-5 | - | - | TRBV6-6 | CASRSKGVVDQPQHF | TGTGCCAGCAGATCCAAGGGTGTGGTAGATCAGCCCCAGCATTTT
TRBJ1-1 | - | TRBD1 | TRBV5-1 | CASSSGTGGGVAFF | TGCGCCAGCAGCTCGGGAACAGGGGGTGGTGTAGCTTTCTTT
TRBJ1-5 | - | TRBD1 | TRBV25-1 | CASSGMTGHNQPQHF | TGTGCCAGCAGTGGGATGACAGGGCACAATCAGCCCCAGCATTTT
TRBJ1-2 | - | - | TRBV7-9 | CASSLGRSYGYTF | TGTGCCAGCAGCTTAGGACGGTCCTATGGCTACACCTTC
TRBJ2-2 | - | - | TRBV7-8 | CASSLARTGELFF | TGTGCCAGCAGCTTAGCGCGCACCGGGGAGCTGTTTTTT
TRBJ1-1 | - | - | TRBV6-5 | CASSLFQPNTEAFF | TGTGCCAGCAGTCTTTTTCAGCCGAACACTGAAGCTTTCTTT
TRBJ1-4 | - | - | TRBV30 | CAWSPLGTAATNEKLFF | TGTGCCTGGAGCCCTTTGGGGACCGCTGCAACTAATGAAAAACTGTTTTTT
TRBJ1-3 | - | - | TRBV10-3 | CAIWAGSGNTIYF | TGTGCCATCTGGGCGGGATCTGGAAACACCATATATTTT
TRBJ1-3 | few | - | TRBV2 | CASSEAGSDLLGNTIYF | TGTGCCAGCAGTGAAGCGGGATCGGACTTGCTAGGAAACACCATATATTTT
TRBJ2-4 | - | - | TRBV27 | CASSLSSGGGKNIQYF | TGTGCCAGCAGTTTATCGTCAGGGGGAGGCAAAAACATTCAGTACTTC
TRBJ1-2 | - | - | TRBV4-1 | CASGGIYGYTF | TGCGCCAGCGGAGGAATCTATGGCTACACCTTC
TRBJ2-1 | - | TRBD2 | TRBV7-3 | CASSFPAGEQFF | TGTGCCAGCAGCTTTCCAGCGGGGGAGCAGTTCTTC
TRBJ1-1 | - | - | TRBV5-1 | CASSLEYATEAFF | TGCGCCAGCAGCCTAGAGTACGCCACTGAAGCTTTCTTT
TRBJ2-1 | few | - | TRBV9 | CASSVGDPGDNEQFF | TGTGCCAGCAGCGTAGGAGACCCGGGAGACAATGAGCAGTTCTTC
TRBJ1-4 | few | TRBD1 | TRBV7-6 | CASSKLTGADEKLFF | TGTGCCAGCAGCAAACTCACAGGGGCGGATGAAAAACTGTTTTTT
TRBJ1-4 | once | - | TRBV5-1 | CASSLGSQGRLGKLFF | TGCGCCAGCAGCTTGGGCTCACAGGGTCGGCTCGGAAAACTGTTTTTT
TRBJ1-1 | - | TRBD1 | TRBV9 | CASSVAGTVGEAFF | TGTGCCAGCAGCGTAGCGGGGACAGTCGGCGAAGCTTTCTTT
TRBJ1-1 | once | - | TRBV5-1 | CASSLGMNTEAFF | TGCGCCAGCAGCTTGGGGATGAACACTGAAGCTTTCTTT
TRBJ2-1 | - | - | TRBV2 | CASEGAGALYNEQFF | TGTGCCAGCGAAGGGGCGGGGGCCCTGTACAATGAGCAGTTCTTC
TRBJ2-6 | - | TRBD1 | TRBV9 | CASSARTGSRSGANVLTF | TGTGCCAGCAGCGCCCGGACAGGGAGTAGGTCTGGGGCCAACGTCCTGACTTTC
TRBJ1-2 | once | TRBD1 | TRBV6-5 | CASTEAGGFYGYTF | TGTGCCAGCACGGAGGCAGGGGGCTTCTATGGCTACACCTTC
TRBJ1-5 | - | - | TRBV19 | CASSFRLHQPQHF | TGTGCCAGTTCATTCCGGCTTCATCAGCCCCAGCATTTT
TRBJ1-2 | - | - | TRBV13 | CASSQSIGGYTF | TGTGCCAGCAGCCAGTCGATAGGTGGCTACACCTTC
TRBJ1-1 | - | - | TRBV18 | CASSPLGGAATEAFF | TGTGCCAGCTCACCACTTGGGGGCGCGGCGACTGAAGCTTTCTTT
TRBJ1-1 | - | - | TRBV28 | CASRPALGGNTEAFF | TGTGCCAGCAGGCCCGCCTTAGGGGGGAACACTGAAGCTTTCTTT
TRBJ1-4 | - | - | TRBV6-1 | CASTGYGGREKLFF | TGTGCCAGCACAGGCTACGGTGGACGCGAAAAACTGTTTTTT
TRBJ1-2 | - | - | TRBV6-5 | CASSYSGRFYGYTF | TGTGCCAGCAGTTACTCGGGCAGGTTCTATGGCTACACCTTC
TRBJ1-2 | - | TRBD1 | TRBV28 | CASSTGEYGYTF | TGTGCCAGCAGTACAGGGGAGTATGGCTACACCTTC
TRBJ1-2 | - | - | TRBV9 | CASSVAAGEDYGYTF | TGTGCCAGCAGCGTAGCGGCAGGGGAGGACTATGGCTACACCTTC
TRBJ1-5 | - | TRBD1 | TRBV19 | CASRGLSGGASQPQHF | TGTGCCAGTAGGGGCCTCTCAGGGGGCGCAAGCCAGCCCCAGCATTTT
TRBJ1-4 | few | - | TRBV9 | CASSVDGDPGIATNEKLFF | TGTGCCAGCAGCGTAGATGGCGACCCAGGAATTGCAACTAATGAAAAACTGTTTTTT
TRBJ1-5 | - | - | TRBV10-3 | CAISPEASNQPQHF | TGTGCCATCAGCCCCGAGGCGAGCAATCAGCCCCAGCATTTT
TRBJ1-2 | - | TRBD1 | TRBV9 | CASSAQGASYGYTF | TGTGCCAGCAGCGCACAGGGGGCGTCCTATGGCTACACCTTC
TRBJ1-1 | - | - | TRBV25-1 | CASMGRIMNTEAFF | TGTGCCAGCATGGGCAGGATTATGAACACTGAAGCTTTCTTT
TRBJ1-2 | - | TRBD1 | TRBV6-5 | CASSYVTGTGAYGYTF | TGTGCCAGCAGTTACGTTACCGGGACAGGGGCCTATGGCTACACCTTC
TRBJ2-7 | - | - | TRBV19 | CASTPTVGPYEQYF | TGTGCCAGTACTCCCACCGTTGGACCCTACGAGCAGTACTTC